Each of the 18 T cell receptor beta chains below was sequenced from the same sample in a study of cytomegalovirus exposure and HLA in healthy donors. The PCR was carried out with 60 Vbeta primers and 13 Jbeta primers. Data came from immunoSEQ multiplex PCR; TCRdb stores just in-frame clones and leaves some out. Of 85,000 to 100,000 clones in the sample, 69% were seen once. The sequencing sample was made of PBMCs. The receptors shown here come from a man aged 50-59 years in good health and CMV-seronegative.

This clone is a singleton in its sample. The chain couples TRBV4-3 to TRBJ1-2; D is unresolved. This CDR3 is 17 amino acids long. Trimming removed 0 bases at V and 2 bases at J, with 16 bases between. Germline CDR1 LGHNA, CDR2 YSLEER. CDR3 sequence (DNA): TGCGCCAGCAGCCAAGATAGAGGCCCCAAAGGCAACTATGGCTACACCTTC. Translating it yields CASSQDRGPKGNYGYTF.

The gene calls are TRBV5-6 and TRBJ1-2; D gene uncertain. V lost 2 bases and J 8 bases, leaving 16 bases between the germline ends. The CDR3 has 14 residues. The germline V gene has CDR1 SGHDT and CDR2 YYEEEE. This chain's CDR3 is CASSLDWTVGGYTF. For the CDR3, the DNA is TGTGCCAGCAGCTTAGATTGGACTGTGGGGGGCTACACCTTC.

The chain joins TRBV15 to TRBJ2-3; 7 nucleotides match TRBD2. The CDR3 loop spans 14 amino acids. V gave up 2 bases and J gave up 6 bases; unmatched junction bases: 5. Germline V lookup: CDR1 LNHNV, CDR2 YYDKDF (reference sequence). CDR3 sequence reads: CATSRPGLEDTQYF. The DNA of the CDR3 is TGTGCCACCAGCAGACCAGGACTAGAGGATACGCAGTATTTT. The whole variable domain, filled in from reference TRBV15 and TRBJ2-3, reads DAMVIQNPRYQVTQFGKPVTLSCSQTLNHNVMYWYQQKSSQAPKLLFHYYDKDFNNEADTPDNFQSRRPNTSFCFLDIRSPGLGDTAMYLCATSRPGLEDTQYFGPGTRLTVL.

DNA of the CDR3: TGTGCCAGCAGTTACGACAGGGGGGAAGGCTACACCTTC. The encoded protein is CASSYDRGEGYTF. This chain uses TRBV6-5 with TRBJ1-2, with 9 bases aligning to TRBD1. V dropped 2 bases and J dropped 8; count of bases not matched to a gene: 3. The CDR3 has 13 residues. Germline CDR1 is MNHEY and CDR2 is SVGAGI.

The chain is built from TRBV4-3 and TRBJ1-6; 7 nucleotides line up with TRBD1. Trimming took 1 base from V and 9 from J; bases not matched to a gene: 6. The CDR3 loop spans 15 amino acids. Germline CDR1 and CDR2: LGHNA and YSLEER. DNA for the CDR3: TGCGCCAGCAGCCAAGGGAGACAGGGTGGTTCACCCCTCCACTTT. Its protein is CASSQGRQGGSPLHF.

This chain uses TRBV27 with TRBJ2-7, with 8 positions matching TRBD1. J lost 2 bases, V lost 6 bases, and 3 bases had no gene match. CDR1 is MNHEY and CDR2 is SMNVEV in the germline V gene (reference sequence). The CDR3 extends over 13 amino acids. This chain's CDR3 is CASSSQGAYEQYF. The CDR3 coding sequence is TGTGCCAGCAGCTCACAGGGGGCCTACGAGCAGTACTTC.

This clone turned up a few times. The V gene is TRBV2, the J gene TRBJ1-2; D is uncertain. Germline assignment: CDR1 SNHLY and CDR2 FYNNEI. V lost 2 bases to trimming and J lost 10 bases, with 8 bases between them. The CDR3 covers 11 residues. The CDR3 nucleotides read TGTGCCAGCAGTGAAAACAGTGCCTACACCTTC. As protein: CASSENSAYTF.

The chain is built from TRBV27 and TRBJ1-1; TRBD1 matches 11 bases. J gave up 6 bases and V 6 bases, and 27 bases lay outside the gene matches. The CDR3 runs to 21 residues. Per the germline V gene, CDR1 is MNHEY and CDR2 is SMNVEV (reference sequence). The CDR3 is CASSPRGVSFGTGGWVAEAFF. CDR3 DNA: TGTGCCAGCAGCCCTAGGGGGGTCTCCTTTGGGACAGGGGGATGGGTCGCTGAAGCTTTCTTT.

The chain uses TRBV7-9 and TRBJ2-2, with 7 bases matching TRBD1. The CDR3 extends over 16 amino acids. Trimming cost V 5 bases and J 0 bases; bases outside gene matches: 6. Germline V gives CDR1 SEHNR, CDR2 FQNEAQ (reference sequence). CDR3 protein: CASSDDGTANTGELFF. In DNA form, the CDR3 reads TGTGCCAGCAGCGACGACGGGACAGCGAACACCGGGGAGCTGTTTTTT.

V is TRBV21-1 and J is TRBJ2-7; the table's D gene call, TRBD1, was not cross checked with the DNA. TRBV21-1 is a pseudogene locus. CDR3 length equals 12 residues. The CDR3 spells CASSIGGCEQYV. The CDR3 DNA is TGTGCCAGCAGCATAGGGGGATGCGAGCAGTACGTC.

The genes are TRBV13 and TRBJ2-3, with 15 bases aligning to TRBD2. The CDR3 consists of 17 residues. CDR1 is PRHDT, CDR2 FYEKMQ, per germline (reference sequence). Trimming took 4 bases from V and 5 from J; bases not matched to a gene: 7. The CDR3 sequence is CASSSPGLAGGGDTQYF. The CDR3 DNA follows: TGTGCCAGCAGCTCCCCGGGACTAGCGGGGGGAGGAGATACGCAGTATTTT.

In its sample, this clone was seen once. This sequence joins TRBV5-4 and TRBJ1-1; no clear D gene. Germline V gene lookup returns CDR1 SGHNT and CDR2 YYREEE (reference sequence). CDR3 length: 14 residues. Between the trimmed V and J ends, which lost 0 bases and 0 bases, there was a span of 6 bases. The CDR3 sequence is CASSLAEVNTEAFF. CDR3 nucleotide sequence: TGTGCCAGCAGCTTGGCCGAGGTGAACACTGAAGCTTTCTTT. Variable domain in full (rest from reference TRBV5-4 and TRBJ1-1): ETGVTQSPTHLIKTRGQQVTLRCSSQSGHNTVSWYQQALGQGPQFIFQYYREEENGRGNFPPRFSGLQFPNYSSELNVNALELDDSALYLCASSLAEVNTEAFFGQGTRLTVV.

This clone was observed a handful of times. The chain uses TRBV15 and TRBJ2-7; D may be TRBD1 (6 bases). The CDR3 totals 15 residues. Germline CDR1 and CDR2: LNHNV and YYDKDF (reference sequence). Trimming shortened V by 0 bases and J by 6 bases, and 15 bases separated the two germline ends. This CDR3 is CATSRDKGQDLEQYF. CDR3 DNA sequence: TGTGCCACCAGCAGAGATAAGGGACAAGATCTCGAGCAGTACTTC.

CDR3 in amino acids: CAWSRGDRVQPQHF. The CDR3 coding sequence is TGTGCCTGGAGTCGAGGGGACAGGGTTCAGCCCCAGCATTTT. The chain carries TRBV30 and TRBJ1-5, with 9 nucleotides matching TRBD1. Germline assignment: CDR1 GTSNPN and CDR2 SVGIG (reference sequence). There are 14 residues in the CDR3. After removal of 2 bases from V and 6 bases from J, the junction contained 5 bases not matched to a gene.

V gene TRBV9 combines with J gene TRBJ2-1; D possibly corresponds to TRBD2 (6 bases). V lost 2 bases and J 7 bases, leaving 16 bases between the germline ends. The CDR3 is 15 amino acids. Germline V gene lookup returns CDR1 SGDLS and CDR2 YYNGEE. CDR3 sequence (DNA): TGTGCCAGCAGCGTCAGGGACTCTATAGGAAATGAGCAGTTCTTC. Protein sequence: CASSVRDSIGNEQFF.

The chain couples TRBV10-3 to TRBJ2-3, with TRBD1 matching over 9 bases. The CDR3 has 15 amino acids. Germline V gene lookup returns CDR1 ENHRY and CDR2 SYGVKD. J gave up 6 bases and V 4 bases, and 8 bases lay outside the gene matches. Here the CDR3 reads CAISVNRGLADTQYF. CDR3 DNA sequence: TGTGCCATCAGTGTAAACAGGGGGCTAGCGGATACGCAGTATTTT.

The genes are TRBV5-6 and TRBJ2-3, with D hard to call. Trimming left V 0 bases short and J 10 bases short, with 15 bases between. Germline CDR1 reads SGHDT; CDR2 reads YYEEEE. The CDR3 totals 14 residues. The CDR3 nucleotides are TGTGCCAGCAGCTTGGCCCTTGGGCTTGTGGCGCAGTATTTT. Translation: CASSLALGLVAQYF.

The V call is TRBV7-2, the J call TRBJ2-6; D is undetermined. Trimming removed 6 bases at V and 3 bases at J, with 6 bases between. Looked up from germline, CDR1 is SGHTA and CDR2 is FQGNSA. This CDR3 region has 13 residues. For the CDR3, the DNA is TGTGCCAGCAGAAGAGATGGGGCCAACGTCCTGACTTTC. Its translation: CASRRDGANVLTF.